This TCR beta chain was retrieved from a study of T cells in Graves' hyperthyroidism and ophthalmopathy. Findings of the study overall: Before onset, by a median of approximately 6.8 months, the model predicted ophthalmopathy.

Comment on this clonotype: As yet, its antigen is unknown.

Researchers amplified the TCR beta CDR3 regions from RNA transcripts. In the first-round RT-PCR of the TCR CDR3, the HTBI primer set was used. TCRdb redid the calling of the multiplex PCR reads with MiXCR, one entry per CDR3 protein. The data show approximately 560,000 distinct CDR3 sequences, 46% seen once. CDR1 is SQVTM and CDR2 is ANQGSEA in the germline V gene. The CDR3 is 14 residues long. Germline trimming cut 8 bases from V and 5 bases from J; bases unmatched to any gene: 13. Graves' hyperthyroidism showing no ophthalmopathy progression within 18 months was considered stable. The V and J genes are TRBV29-1 and TRBJ2-7; 9 bases are shared with TRBD1. Sample: peripheral blood or thyroid tissue (not recorded which). The receptor was isolated from a woman under 30 with Graves' hyperthyroidism. The CDR3 sequence is CSLEVGTGFHEQYF. The CDR3 DNA reads as TGCAGCTTGGAAGTCGGGACAGGGTTCCACGAGCAGTACTTC.